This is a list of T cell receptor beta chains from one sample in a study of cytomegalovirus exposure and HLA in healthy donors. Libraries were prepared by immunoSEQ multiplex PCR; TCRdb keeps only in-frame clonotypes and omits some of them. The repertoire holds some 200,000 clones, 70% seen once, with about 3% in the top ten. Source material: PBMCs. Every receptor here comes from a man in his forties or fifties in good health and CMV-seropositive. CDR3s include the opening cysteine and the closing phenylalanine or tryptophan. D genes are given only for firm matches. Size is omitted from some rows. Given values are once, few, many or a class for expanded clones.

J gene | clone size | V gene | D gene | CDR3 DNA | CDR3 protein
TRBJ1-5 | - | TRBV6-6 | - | TGTGCCAGCAGTCAGAATCAGCCCCAGCATTTT | CASSQNQPQHF
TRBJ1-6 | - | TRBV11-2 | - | TGTGCCAGCAGCTTAGCCGTGGGGCGATATTCACCCCTCCACTTT | CASSLAVGRYSPLHF
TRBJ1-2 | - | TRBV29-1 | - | TGCAGCGTACAGGGAGCAACCTTTGGCTACACCTTC | CSVQGATFGYTF
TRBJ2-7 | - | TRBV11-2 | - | TGTGCCAGCAGCTTAGTAGCGGCAGCGTCCTACGAGCAGTACTTC | CASSLVAAASYEQYF
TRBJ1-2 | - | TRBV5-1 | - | TGCGCCAGTCGTCTCGACAGGCCACAGCACTATGGCTACACCTTC | CASRLDRPQHYGYTF
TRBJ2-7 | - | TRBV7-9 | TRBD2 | TGTGCCAGCAGCTTAGTTTGGGGTTCTAGCGGCGAGCAGTACTTC | CASSLVWGSSGEQYF
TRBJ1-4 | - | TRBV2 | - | TGTGCCAGCTCTATGAAGGAGGGTGAAAAACTGTTTTTT | CASSMKEGEKLFF
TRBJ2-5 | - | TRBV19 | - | TGTGCCAGTAGTAGCGGACCCCAGGGGACCCAGTACTTC | CASSSGPQGTQYF
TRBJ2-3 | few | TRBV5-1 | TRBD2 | TGCGCCAGCAGCGCCGGGACTAGCGGGGGGATACGCACAGATACGCAGTATTTT | CASSAGTSGGIRTDTQYF
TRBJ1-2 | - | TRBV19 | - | TGTGCCAGTACCAACATACAGGGAAGGGGAAGTGGCTACACCTTC | CASTNIQGRGSGYTF
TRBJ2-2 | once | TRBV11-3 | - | TGTGCCAGCAGCCCACAGGGTCGTACCGGGGAGCTGTTTTTT | CASSPQGRTGELFF
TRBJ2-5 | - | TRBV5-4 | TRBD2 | TGTGTCAGCAGCCCCGGGACTAGGAAAGAGACCCAGTACTTC | CVSSPGTRKETQYF
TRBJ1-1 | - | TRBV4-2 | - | TGTGCCAGCAGCCAAGAATCTTTAATGGGGAGCACTGAAGCTTTCTTT | CASSQESLMGSTEAFF
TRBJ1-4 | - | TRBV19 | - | TGTGCCAGTAGCCCCTCCAGAAATGAAAAACTGTTTTTT | CASSPSRNEKLFF
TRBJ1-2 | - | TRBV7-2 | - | TGTGCCAGCAGCATAGGGTTCGCGAAAGGCTACACCTTC | CASSIGFAKGYTF
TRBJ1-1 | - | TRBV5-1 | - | TGCGCCAGCAGCCGGGGGGGGTCCACTGAAGCTTTCTTT | CASSRGGSTEAFF
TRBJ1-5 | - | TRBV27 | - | TGTGCCAGCAGGATAGGACAGTATAGCAATCAGCCCCAGCATTTT | CASRIGQYSNQPQHF
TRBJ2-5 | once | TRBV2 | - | TGTGCCAGCAATCCGTACCAAGAGACCCAGTACTTC | CASNPYQETQYF
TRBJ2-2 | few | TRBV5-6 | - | TGTGCCAGCAGCTTGAGCCCCAACACCGGGGAGCTGTTTTTT | CASSLSPNTGELFF
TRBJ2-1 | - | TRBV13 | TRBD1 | TGTGCCAGCAGCCGTGAGGACAGGGGGTATGATGAGCAGTTCTTC | CASSREDRGYDEQFF
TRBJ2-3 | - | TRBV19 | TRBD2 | TGTGCCAGTAGTATAAGGCTAGCGGGGGCCCTCACAGATACGCAGTATTTT | CASSIRLAGALTDTQYF
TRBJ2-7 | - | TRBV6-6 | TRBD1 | TGTGCCAGCAGTACCCCGACAGGGCCCTACGAGCAGTACTTC | CASSTPTGPYEQYF
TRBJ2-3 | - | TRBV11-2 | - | TGTGCCAGCAGCTTAGGGGCTCACGGCACAGATACGCAGTATTTT | CASSLGAHGTDTQYF
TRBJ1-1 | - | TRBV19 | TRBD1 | TGTGCCAGTAGCCGATACAGGGGGAACACTGAAGCTTTCTTT | CASSRYRGNTEAFF
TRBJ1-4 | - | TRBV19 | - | TGTGCCAGTAGTATCGGTTGGGAGGGATCGGAAAAACTGTTTTTT | CASSIGWEGSEKLFF
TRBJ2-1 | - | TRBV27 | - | TGTGCCAGCAGTTTATCCGGCTCCAGGTACCAGTTCTTC | CASSLSGSRYQFF
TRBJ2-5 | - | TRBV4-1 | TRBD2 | TGCGCCAGCAGCCAAGAGACCGGGGGGGCCCAAGAGACCCAGTACTTC | CASSQETGGAQETQYF
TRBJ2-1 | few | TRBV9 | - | TGTGCCAGCAGCGTAGTGGGGGGAACCTACAATGAGCAGTTCTTC | CASSVVGGTYNEQFF
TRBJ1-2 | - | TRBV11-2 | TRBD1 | TGTGCCAGCAGCCAAGACAGGGTGAGGAAGGGCTACACCTTC | CASSQDRVRKGYTF
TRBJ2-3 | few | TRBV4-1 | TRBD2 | TGTGCCAGCAGCCAAGGGGGAGCGGGAGGATCGCAGTATTTT | CASSQGGAGGSQYF
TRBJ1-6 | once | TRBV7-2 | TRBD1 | TGTGCCAGCAGCTCAAGTGGGACAGGGTATTCACCCCTCCACTTT | CASSSSGTGYSPLHF
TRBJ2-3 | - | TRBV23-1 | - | TGCGCCAGCAGTGACAGGATAAGCACAGATACGCAGTATTTT | CASSDRISTDTQYF
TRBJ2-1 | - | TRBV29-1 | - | TGCAGCTTCCAAGGGGCAGTTAGTACCTACAATGAGCAGTTCTTC | CSFQGAVSTYNEQFF
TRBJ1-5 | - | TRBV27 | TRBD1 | TGTGCCAGCAGAGCTTCCGGGACAGGGTTTAATCAGCCCCAGCATTTT | CASRASGTGFNQPQHF
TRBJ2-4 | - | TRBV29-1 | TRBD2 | TGCAGCGTTGGGGAGGGAAACATTCAGTACTTC | CSVGEGNIQYF
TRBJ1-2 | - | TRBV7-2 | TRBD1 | TGTGCCAGCAGCTCCCTGGGACAGGCATACAAGGACTATGGCTACACCTTC | CASSSLGQAYKDYGYTF
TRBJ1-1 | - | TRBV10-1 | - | TGCGCCAGCAGCAAAAAAGACCCGTCGGGCACTGAAGCTTTCTTT | CASSKKDPSGTEAFF
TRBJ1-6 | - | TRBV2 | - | TGTGCCAGCAGTGATACCGGGGGGAAGAATTCACCCCTCCACTTT | CASSDTGGKNSPLHF